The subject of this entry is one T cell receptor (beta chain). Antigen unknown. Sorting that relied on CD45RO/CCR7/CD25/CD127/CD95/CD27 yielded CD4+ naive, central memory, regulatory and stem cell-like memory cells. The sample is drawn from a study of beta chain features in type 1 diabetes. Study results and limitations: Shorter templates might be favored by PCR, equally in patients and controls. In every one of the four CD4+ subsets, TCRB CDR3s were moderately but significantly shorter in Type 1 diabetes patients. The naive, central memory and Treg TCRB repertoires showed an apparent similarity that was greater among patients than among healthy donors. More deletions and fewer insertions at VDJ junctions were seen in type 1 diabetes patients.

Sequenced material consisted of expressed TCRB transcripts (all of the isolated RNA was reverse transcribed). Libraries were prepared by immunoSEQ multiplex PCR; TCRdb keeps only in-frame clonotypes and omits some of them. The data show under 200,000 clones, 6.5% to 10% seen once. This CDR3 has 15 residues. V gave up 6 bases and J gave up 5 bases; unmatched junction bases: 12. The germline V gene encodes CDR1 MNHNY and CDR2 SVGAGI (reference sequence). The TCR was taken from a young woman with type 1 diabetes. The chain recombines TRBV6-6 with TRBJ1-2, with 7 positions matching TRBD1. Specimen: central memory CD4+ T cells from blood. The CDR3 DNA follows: TGTGCCAGCAGCCATCCCCTCGACAGGGCGTATGGCTACACCTTC. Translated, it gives CASSHPLDRAYGYTF.